Following are 8 T cell receptor beta chains from one sample sequenced in a study of OX40 agonist ivuxolimab in advanced cancers. Clones were read by immunoSEQ multiplex PCR, and TCRdb kept only the in-frame ones, dropping some. There are approximately 74,000 clones in the sample; about 93% occur only once, and approximately 0.49% lies in the top ten. Source: CD4+ or CD8+ T cells sorted from blood, taken in a trial of the OX40 agonist ivuxolimab. The receptors were gathered from an adult with an advanced solid tumor such as melanoma, head and neck, liver or kidney cancer.

This clone was detected only once. V usage is TRBV27 and J usage is TRBJ2-7; TRBD2 agrees at 10 bases. With V trimmed by 4 bases and J by 3 bases, 6 bases remained unmatched. The CDR3 sequence is 15 residues long. Germline-derived CDR1 and CDR2 are MNHEY and SMNVEV (reference sequence). CDR3: CASSYQRTSGYEQYF. The CDR3 DNA reads as TGTGCCAGCAGTTACCAACGGACTAGCGGCTACGAGCAGTACTTC.

The chain carries TRBV7-2 and TRBJ1-1; D gene unclear. Trimming stripped 1 base from V and 4 bases from J, with 4 bases between. The germline gives CDR1 SGHTA, CDR2 FQGNSA. This CDR3 is built from 12 residues. CDR3 in amino acids: CASSLGFTEAFF. CDR3 DNA sequence: TGTGCCAGCAGCTTAGGGTTCACTGAAGCTTTCTTT.

The chain carries TRBV4-2 and TRBJ1-4; D unclear. Germline V gene data show CDR1 as LGHNA and CDR2 as YNFKEQ. The V end lost 3 bases, the J end lost 2 bases, and 13 bases lay between the germline ends. There are 16 residues in the CDR3. The CDR3: CASSHGLGATNEKLFF. CDR3 coding DNA: TGTGCCAGCAGCCATGGGTTGGGAGCCACTAATGAAAAACTGTTTTTT.

This chain links TRBV19 with TRBJ1-4; a possible D gene is TRBD1 (6 bases). CDR3 size: 15 residues. Germline V gives CDR1 LNHDA, CDR2 SQIVND (reference sequence). V lost 5 bases, J lost 0 bases, and 10 bases lay in between. The CDR3 DNA sequence: TGTGCCAGTAGTTGGACAGTCGCAACTAATGAAAAACTGTTTTTT. The encoded protein is CASSWTVATNEKLFF.

This clone was observed once. The chain joins TRBV15 to TRBJ2-2; D gene uncertain. The CDR3 covers 14 residues. Germline assignment: CDR1 LNHNV and CDR2 YYDKDF (reference sequence). Trimming took off 0 bases at V and 5 bases at J, with 7 bases between the two ends. CDR3 in amino acids: CATSRDRKTGELFF. CDR3 coding DNA: TGTGCCACCAGCAGAGACAGGAAGACCGGGGAGCTGTTTTTT.

This chain joins TRBV29-1 and TRBJ2-1; D is undetermined. Trimming removed 2 bases at V and 2 bases at J, with 16 bases between. The CDR3 length is 16 residues. Germline V gene data show CDR1 as SQVTM and CDR2 as ANQGSEA. CDR3 nucleotides: TGCAGCGTTGAACCCCCGGCAGGACGCCCCTACAATGAGCAGTTCTTC. This translates into CSVEPPAGRPYNEQFF.

This rearrangement joins TRBV29-1 to TRBJ2-5, with D unclear. V gave up 4 bases and J gave up 1 base, with 7 bases separating them. The CDR3 spans 12 residues. Germline-derived CDR1 and CDR2 are SQVTM and ANQGSEA. CDR3 residues: CSVARPQETQYF. The CDR3 DNA is TGCAGCGTTGCGCGGCCCCAAGAGACCCAGTACTTC.

J is TRBJ2-1 and V is TRBV18, with D maybe TRBD1 (6 bases). This CDR3 is 13 amino acids long. Trimming took 8 bases from V and 6 from J, leaving 14 bases between them. Germline lookup yields CDR1 KGHSH and CDR2 LQKENI. In DNA, the CDR3 is TGTGCCAGCCGACCAGGGGTTCGCAATGAGCAGTTCTTC. It specifies CASRPGVRNEQFF.